The T cell receptor (beta chain) described here comes from a study of OX40 agonist ivuxolimab in advanced cancers. Profiled with immunoSEQ multiplex PCR; TCRdb holds only in-frame clones, not every one. The repertoire holds approximately 70,000 clones, 80% to 90% seen once, with 0.94% in the top ten. Unmatched junction bases numbered 7, after V lost 3 bases and J lost 7 bases. CDR1 and CDR2 (germline): MGHRA, YSYEKL. This CDR3 comprises 16 residues. This sequence originates from an adult with an advanced solid tumor such as melanoma, head and neck, liver or kidney cancer. This rearrangement joins TRBV4-1 to TRBJ2-1; 12 nucleotides align to TRBD2. The starting material was CD4+ or CD8+ T cells sorted from blood, obtained in a trial of the OX40 agonist ivuxolimab. The CDR3 DNA is TGCGCCAGCAGCCAGTCAAGACTAGCGGGAGCGAATGAGCAGTTCTTC. Its protein product is CASSQSRLAGANEQFF.